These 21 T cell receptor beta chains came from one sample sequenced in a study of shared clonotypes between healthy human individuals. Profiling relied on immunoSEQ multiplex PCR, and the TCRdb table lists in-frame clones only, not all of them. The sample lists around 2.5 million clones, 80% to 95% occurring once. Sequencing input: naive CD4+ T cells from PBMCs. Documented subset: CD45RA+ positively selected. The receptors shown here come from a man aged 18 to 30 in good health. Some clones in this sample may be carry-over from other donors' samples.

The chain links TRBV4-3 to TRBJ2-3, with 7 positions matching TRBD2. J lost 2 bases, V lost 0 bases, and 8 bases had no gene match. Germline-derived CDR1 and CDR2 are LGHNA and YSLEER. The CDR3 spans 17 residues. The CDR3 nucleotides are TGCGCCAGCAGCCAAGATCGAGCGGGGATACTCACAGATACGCAGTATTTT. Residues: CASSQDRAGILTDTQYF.

This CDR3 is CASRLARDSQRNEKLFF. The CDR3 nucleotides read TGTGCAAGTCGCTTAGCGCGCGATAGCCAGCGTAATGAAAAACTGTTTTTT. This chain joins TRBV12-2 and TRBJ1-4. TRBV12-2 is termed a pseudogene. The CDR3 contains 17 residues.

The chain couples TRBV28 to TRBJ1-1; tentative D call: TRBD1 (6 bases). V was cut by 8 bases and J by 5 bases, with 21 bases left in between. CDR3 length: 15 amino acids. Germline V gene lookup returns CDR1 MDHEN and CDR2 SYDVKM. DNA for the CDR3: TGTGCCAGCTTTGAGGGGGGCGCTAAAGATACTGAAGCTTTCTTT. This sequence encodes CASFEGGAKDTEAFF. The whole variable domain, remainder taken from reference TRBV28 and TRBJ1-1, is DVKVTQSSRYLVKRTGEKVFLECVQDMDHENMFWYRQDPGLGLRLIYFSYDVKMKEKGDIPEGYSVSREKKERFSLILESASTNQTSMYLCASFEGGAKDTEAFFGQGTRLTVV.

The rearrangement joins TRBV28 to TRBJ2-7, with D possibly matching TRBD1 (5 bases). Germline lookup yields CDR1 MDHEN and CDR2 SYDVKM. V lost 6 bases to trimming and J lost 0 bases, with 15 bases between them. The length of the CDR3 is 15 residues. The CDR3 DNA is TGTGCCAGCAGGGGCTTTGGGGCTCCCTCCTACGAGCAGTACTTC. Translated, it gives CASRGFGAPSYEQYF.

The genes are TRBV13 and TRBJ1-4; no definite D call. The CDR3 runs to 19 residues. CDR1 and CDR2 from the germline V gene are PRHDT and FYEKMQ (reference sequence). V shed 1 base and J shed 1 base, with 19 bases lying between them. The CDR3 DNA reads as TGTGCCAGCAGCTTAGCGGTGGATCGGCTTCGGGGAACTAATGAAAAACTGTTTTTT. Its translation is CASSLAVDRLRGTNEKLFF.

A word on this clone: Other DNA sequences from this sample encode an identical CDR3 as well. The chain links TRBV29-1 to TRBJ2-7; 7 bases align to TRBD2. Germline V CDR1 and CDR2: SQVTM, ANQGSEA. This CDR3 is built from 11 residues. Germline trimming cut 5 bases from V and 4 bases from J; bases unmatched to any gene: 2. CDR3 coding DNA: TGCAGCGTTTCTAGCGGTTACGAGCAGTACTTC. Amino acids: CSVSSGYEQYF.

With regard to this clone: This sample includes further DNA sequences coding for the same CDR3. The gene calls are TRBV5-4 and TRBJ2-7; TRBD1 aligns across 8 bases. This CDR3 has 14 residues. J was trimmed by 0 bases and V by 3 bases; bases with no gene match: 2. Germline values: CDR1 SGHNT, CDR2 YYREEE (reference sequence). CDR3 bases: TGTGCCAGCAGCTCCGGGACAGGCTCCTACGAGCAGTACTTC. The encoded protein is CASSSGTGSYEQYF. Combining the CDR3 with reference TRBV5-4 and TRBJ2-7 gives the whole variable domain ETGVTQSPTHLIKTRGQQVTLRCSSQSGHNTVSWYQQALGQGPQFIFQYYREEENGRGNFPPRFSGLQFPNYSSELNVNALELDDSALYLCASSSGTGSYEQYFGPGTRLTVT.

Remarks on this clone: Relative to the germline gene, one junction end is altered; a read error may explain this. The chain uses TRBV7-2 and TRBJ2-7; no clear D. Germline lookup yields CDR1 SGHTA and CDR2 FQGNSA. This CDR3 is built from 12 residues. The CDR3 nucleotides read TGTGCCGGCAGCCCGCGTCCCGGCGAGCAGTACTTC. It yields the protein CAGSPRPGEQYF.

The CDR3 DNA is TGTGCCAGCAGCCCCCTGACACAGGGGACCACTGAAGCTTTCTTT. It specifies CASSPLTQGTTEAFF. V is TRBV7-6 and J is TRBJ1-1; 7 bases are shared with TRBD1. Germline values: CDR1 SGHVS, CDR2 FNYEAQ. The CDR3 is 15 residues long. The V and J ends lost 5 bases and 4 bases, in that order; junction bases with no gene match: 10.

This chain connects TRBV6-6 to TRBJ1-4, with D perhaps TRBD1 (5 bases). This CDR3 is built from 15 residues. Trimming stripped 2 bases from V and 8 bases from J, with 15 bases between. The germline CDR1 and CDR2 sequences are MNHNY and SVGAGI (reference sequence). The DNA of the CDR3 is TGTGCCAGCAGTTACCCGGAATGGGGGTGGGAAAAACTGTTTTTT. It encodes CASSYPEWGWEKLFF.

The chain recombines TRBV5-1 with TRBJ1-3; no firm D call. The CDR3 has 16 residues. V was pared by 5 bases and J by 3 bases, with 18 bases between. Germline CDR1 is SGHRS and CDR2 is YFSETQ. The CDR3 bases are TGCGCCAGCAGTTTAGACGGAACCAGAAGTGGAAACACCATATATTTT. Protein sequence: CASSLDGTRSGNTIYF. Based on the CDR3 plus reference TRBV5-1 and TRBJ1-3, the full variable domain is KAGVTQTPRYLIKTRGQQVTLSCSPISGHRSVSWYQQTPGQGLQFLFEYFSETQRNKGNFPGRFSGRQFSNSRSEMNVSTLELGDSALYLCASSLDGTRSGNTIYFGEGSWLTVV.

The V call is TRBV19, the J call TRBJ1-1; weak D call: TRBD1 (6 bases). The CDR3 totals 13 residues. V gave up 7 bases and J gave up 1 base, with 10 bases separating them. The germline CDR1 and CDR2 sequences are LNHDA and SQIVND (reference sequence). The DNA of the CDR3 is TGTGCCAGTACAGGGGAGACGAACACTGAAGCTTTCTTT. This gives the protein CASTGETNTEAFF. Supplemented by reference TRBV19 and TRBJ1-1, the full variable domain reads DGGITQSPKYLFRKEGQNVTLSCEQNLNHDAMYWYRQDPGQGLRLIYYSQIVNDFQKGDIAEGYSVSREKKESFPLTVTSAQKNPTAFYLCASTGETNTEAFFGQGTRLTVV.

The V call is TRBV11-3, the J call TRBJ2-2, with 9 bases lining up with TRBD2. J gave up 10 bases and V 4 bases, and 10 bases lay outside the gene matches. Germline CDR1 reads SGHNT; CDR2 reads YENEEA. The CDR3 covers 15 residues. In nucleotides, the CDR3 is TGTGCCAGCAGCTCCTCGGGTGGCGGGAGGGCGGAGCTGTTTTTT. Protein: CASSSSGGGRAELFF.

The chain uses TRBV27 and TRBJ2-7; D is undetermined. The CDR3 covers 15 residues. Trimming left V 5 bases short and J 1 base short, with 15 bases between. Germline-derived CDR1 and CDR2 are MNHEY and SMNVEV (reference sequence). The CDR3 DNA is TGTGCCAGCAGTCCGGTAAGCCAAGGGTCCTACGAGCAGTACTTC. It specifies CASSPVSQGSYEQYF.

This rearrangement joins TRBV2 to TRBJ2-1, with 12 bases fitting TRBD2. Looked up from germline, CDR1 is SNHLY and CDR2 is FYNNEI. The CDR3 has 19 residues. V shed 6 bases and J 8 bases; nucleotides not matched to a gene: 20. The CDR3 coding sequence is TGTGCCAGCAGCAAGTCACAGGGGGCACTAGCGGGAGGCGAGCATGAGCAGTTCTTC. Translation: CASSKSQGALAGGEHEQFF. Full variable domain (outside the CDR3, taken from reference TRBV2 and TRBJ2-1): EPEVTQTPSHQVTQMGQEVILRCVPISNHLYFYWYRQILGQKVEFLVSFYNNEISEKSEIFDDQFSVERPDGSNFTLKIRSTKLEDSAMYFCASSKSQGALAGGEHEQFFGPGTRLTVL.

For the CDR3, the DNA is TGTGCCAGCAGCCCGGGAGGTTTTCTTGAGCAGTACTTC. Translation gives CASSPGGFLEQYF. This chain uses TRBV27 with TRBJ2-7; 7 bases are shared with TRBD2. The V and J ends lost 6 bases and 7 bases, in that order; junction bases with no gene match: 9. Per germline, CDR1 MNHEY and CDR2 SMNVEV (reference sequence). This CDR3 has 13 amino acids.

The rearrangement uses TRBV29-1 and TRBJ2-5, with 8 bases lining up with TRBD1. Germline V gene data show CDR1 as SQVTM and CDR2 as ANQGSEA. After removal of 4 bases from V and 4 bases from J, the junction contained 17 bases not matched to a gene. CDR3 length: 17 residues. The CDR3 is CSVGQGARVYSTETQYF. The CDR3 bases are TGCAGCGTTGGCCAGGGGGCGAGGGTTTACTCAACAGAGACCCAGTACTTC.

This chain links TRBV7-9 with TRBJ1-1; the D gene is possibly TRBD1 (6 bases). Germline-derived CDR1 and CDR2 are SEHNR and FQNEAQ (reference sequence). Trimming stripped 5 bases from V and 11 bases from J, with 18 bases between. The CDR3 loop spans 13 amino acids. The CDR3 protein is CASSRGQGIKAFF. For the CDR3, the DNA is TGTGCCAGCAGCCGGGGGCAGGGGATTAAGGCTTTCTTT. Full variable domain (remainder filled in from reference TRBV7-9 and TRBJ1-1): DTGVSQNPRHKITKRGQNVTFRCDPISEHNRLYWYRQTLGQGPEFLTYFQNEAQLEKSRLLSDRFSAERPKGSFSTLEIQRTEQGDSAMYLCASSRGQGIKAFFGQGTRLTVV.

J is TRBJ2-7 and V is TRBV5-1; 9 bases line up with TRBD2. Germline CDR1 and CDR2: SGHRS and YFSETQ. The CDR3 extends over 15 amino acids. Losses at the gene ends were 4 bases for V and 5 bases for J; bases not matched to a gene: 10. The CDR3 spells CASSQLAGDYHEQYF. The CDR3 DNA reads TGCGCCAGCAGCCAGTTAGCGGGAGATTACCACGAGCAGTACTTC. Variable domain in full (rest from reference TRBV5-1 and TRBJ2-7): KAGVTQTPRYLIKTRGQQVTLSCSPISGHRSVSWYQQTPGQGLQFLFEYFSETQRNKGNFPGRFSGRQFSNSRSEMNVSTLELGDSALYLCASSQLAGDYHEQYFGPGTRLTVT.

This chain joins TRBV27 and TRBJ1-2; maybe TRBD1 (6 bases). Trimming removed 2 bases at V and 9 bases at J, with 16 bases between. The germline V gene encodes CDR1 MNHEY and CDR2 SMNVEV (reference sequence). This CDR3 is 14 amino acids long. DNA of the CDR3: TGTGCCAGCAGTTTACTCGGGGGGCGCGGGAGCTACACCTTC. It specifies CASSLLGGRGSYTF.

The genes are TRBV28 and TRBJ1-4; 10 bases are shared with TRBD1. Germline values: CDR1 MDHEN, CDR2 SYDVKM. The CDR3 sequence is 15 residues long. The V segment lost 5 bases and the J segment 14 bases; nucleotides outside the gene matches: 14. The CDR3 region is CASSLSTGGIEVLFF. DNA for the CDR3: TGTGCCAGCAGTCTTTCGACAGGGGGCATCGAGGTTCTGTTTTTT.